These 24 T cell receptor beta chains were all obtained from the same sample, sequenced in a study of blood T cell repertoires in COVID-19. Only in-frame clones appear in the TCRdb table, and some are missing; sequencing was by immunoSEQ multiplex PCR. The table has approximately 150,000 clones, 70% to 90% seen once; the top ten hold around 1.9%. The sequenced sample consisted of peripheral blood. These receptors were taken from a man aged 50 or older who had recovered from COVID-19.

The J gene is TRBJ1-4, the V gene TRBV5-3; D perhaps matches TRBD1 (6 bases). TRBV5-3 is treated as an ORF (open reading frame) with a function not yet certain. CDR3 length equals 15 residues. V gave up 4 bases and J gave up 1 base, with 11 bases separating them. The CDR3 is CARSVNRETNEKLFF. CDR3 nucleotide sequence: TGTGCCAGAAGCGTGAACAGGGAAACTAATGAAAAACTGTTTTTT.

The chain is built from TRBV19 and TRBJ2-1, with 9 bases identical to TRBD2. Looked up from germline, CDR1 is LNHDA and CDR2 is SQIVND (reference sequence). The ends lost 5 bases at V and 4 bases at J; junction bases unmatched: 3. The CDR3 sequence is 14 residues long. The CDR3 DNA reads TGTGCCAGTAGTCCTCTAGCGGGGTACAATGAGCAGTTCTTC. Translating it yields CASSPLAGYNEQFF.

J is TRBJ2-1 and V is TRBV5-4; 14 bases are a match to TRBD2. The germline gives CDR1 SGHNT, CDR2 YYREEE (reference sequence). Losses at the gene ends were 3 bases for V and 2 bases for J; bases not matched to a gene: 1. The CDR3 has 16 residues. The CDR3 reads CASSSGLAGAYNEQFF. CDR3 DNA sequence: TGTGCCAGCAGCTCGGGACTAGCGGGGGCCTACAATGAGCAGTTCTTC.

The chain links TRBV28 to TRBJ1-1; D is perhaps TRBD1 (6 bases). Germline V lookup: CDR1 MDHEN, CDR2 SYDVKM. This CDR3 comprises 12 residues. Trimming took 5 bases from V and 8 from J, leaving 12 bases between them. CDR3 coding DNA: TGTGCCAGCAGTCCTGGGGGCAGCGAAGCTTTCTTT. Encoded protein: CASSPGGSEAFF.

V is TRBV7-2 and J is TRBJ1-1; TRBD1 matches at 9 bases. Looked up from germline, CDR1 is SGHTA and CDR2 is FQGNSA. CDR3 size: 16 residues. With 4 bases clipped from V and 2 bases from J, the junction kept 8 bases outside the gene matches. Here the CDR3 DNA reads TGTGCCAGCAGCTCCTCGTTGGGACAGGGAAACACTGAAGCTTTCTTT. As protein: CASSSSLGQGNTEAFF.

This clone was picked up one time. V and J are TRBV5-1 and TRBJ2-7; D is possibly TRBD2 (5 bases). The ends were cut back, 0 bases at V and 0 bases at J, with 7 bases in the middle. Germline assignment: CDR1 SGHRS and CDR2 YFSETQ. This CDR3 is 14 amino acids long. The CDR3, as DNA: TGCGCCAGCAGCTTGGCGGGGAGCTCCTACGAGCAGTACTTC. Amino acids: CASSLAGSSYEQYF.

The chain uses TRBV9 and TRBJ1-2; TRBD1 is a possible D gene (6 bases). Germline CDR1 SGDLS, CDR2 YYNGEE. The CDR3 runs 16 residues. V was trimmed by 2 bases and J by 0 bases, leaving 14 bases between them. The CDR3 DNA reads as TGTGCCAGCAGCGTGGGGGAGACAGGAGCTAACTATGGCTACACCTTC. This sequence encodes CASSVGETGANYGYTF.

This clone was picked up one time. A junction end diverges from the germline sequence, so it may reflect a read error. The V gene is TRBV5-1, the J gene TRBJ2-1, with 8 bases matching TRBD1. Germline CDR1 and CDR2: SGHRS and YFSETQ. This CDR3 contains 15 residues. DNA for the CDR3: TGCGCCAGCAACTTGGGACAGGTAGGGGACAATGAGCAGTTCTTC. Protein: CASNLGQVGDNEQFF.

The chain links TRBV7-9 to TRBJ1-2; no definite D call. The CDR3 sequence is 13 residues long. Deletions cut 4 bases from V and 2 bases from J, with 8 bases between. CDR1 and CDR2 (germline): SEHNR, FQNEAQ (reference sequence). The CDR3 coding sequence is TGTGCCAGCAGCTCAACTCGGAACTATGGCTACACCTTC. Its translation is CASSSTRNYGYTF.

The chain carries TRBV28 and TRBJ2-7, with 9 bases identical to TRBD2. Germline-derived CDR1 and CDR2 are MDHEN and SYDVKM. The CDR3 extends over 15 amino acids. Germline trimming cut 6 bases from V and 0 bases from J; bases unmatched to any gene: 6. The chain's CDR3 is CASSLGLALSYEQYF. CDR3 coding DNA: TGTGCCAGCAGCCTCGGACTAGCGCTCTCCTACGAGCAGTACTTC.

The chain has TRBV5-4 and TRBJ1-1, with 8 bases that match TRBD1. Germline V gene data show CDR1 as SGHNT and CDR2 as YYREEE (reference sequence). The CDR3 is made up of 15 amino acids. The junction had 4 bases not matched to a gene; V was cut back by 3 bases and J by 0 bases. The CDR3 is CASSSQTGVNTEAFF. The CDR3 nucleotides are TGTGCCAGCAGCTCGCAGACAGGGGTGAACACTGAAGCTTTCTTT.

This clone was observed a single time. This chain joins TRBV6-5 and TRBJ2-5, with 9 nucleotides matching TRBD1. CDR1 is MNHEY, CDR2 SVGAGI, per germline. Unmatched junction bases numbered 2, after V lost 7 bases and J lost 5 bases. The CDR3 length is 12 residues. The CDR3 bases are TGTGCCAGCACAGGACAGGGGGAGACCCAGTACTTC. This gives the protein CASTGQGETQYF.

CDR3 protein: CASSLEGQQGNQPQHF. CDR3 nucleotides: TGTGCCAGCAGCTTAGAGGGTCAACAGGGCAATCAGCCCCAGCATTTT. The rearrangement joins TRBV7-2 to TRBJ1-5; tentative D call: TRBD1 (5 bases). The V and J ends lost 1 base and 2 bases respectively, with 12 bases between them. Germline V lookup: CDR1 SGHTA, CDR2 FQGNSA. The CDR3 loop spans 16 amino acids.

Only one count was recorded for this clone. DNA for the CDR3: TGTGCCAGCAGCTTCGGCGGGGCCTACGAGCAGTACTTC. It specifies CASSFGGAYEQYF. The rearrangement links TRBV7-2 to TRBJ2-7; D is possibly TRBD2 (6 bases). The V end was cut by 3 bases, the J end by 2 bases, with 8 bases between. This CDR3 has 13 residues. Germline lookup yields CDR1 SGHTA and CDR2 FQGNSA. The variable domain in full, with the rest retrieved from reference TRBV7-2 and TRBJ2-7, is GAGVSQSPSNKVTEKGKDVELRCDPISGHTALYWYRQSLGQGLEFLIYFQGNSAPDKSGLPSDRFSAERTGGSVSTLTIQRTQQEDSAVYLCASSFGGAYEQYFGPGTRLTVT.

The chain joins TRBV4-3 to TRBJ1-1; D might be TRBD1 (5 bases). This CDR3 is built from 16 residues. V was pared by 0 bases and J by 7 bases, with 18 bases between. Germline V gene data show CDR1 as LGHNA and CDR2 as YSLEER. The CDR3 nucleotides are TGCGCCAGCAGCCAAGATCCGAGGAGGGGAGTTGATGAAGCTTTCTTT. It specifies CASSQDPRRGVDEAFF.

The CDR3 is CASSFGGGHRVPGELFF. CDR3 in DNA: TGCGCCAGCAGCTTTGGGGGGGGCCATCGAGTCCCCGGGGAGCTGTTTTTT. V and J are TRBV5-1 and TRBJ2-2, with D perhaps TRBD2 (7 bases). The length of the CDR3 is 17 residues. The germline V and J ends were trimmed by 2 bases and 6 bases, with 20 bases remaining between them. Per germline, CDR1 SGHRS and CDR2 YFSETQ.

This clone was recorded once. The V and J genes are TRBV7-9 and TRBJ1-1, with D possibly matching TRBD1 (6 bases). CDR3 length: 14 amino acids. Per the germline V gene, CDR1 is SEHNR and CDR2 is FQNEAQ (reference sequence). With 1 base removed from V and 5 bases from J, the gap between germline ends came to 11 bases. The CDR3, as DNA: TGTGCCAGCAGCTTAGACAGGGTAAAAACTGAAGCTTTCTTT. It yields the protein CASSLDRVKTEAFF.

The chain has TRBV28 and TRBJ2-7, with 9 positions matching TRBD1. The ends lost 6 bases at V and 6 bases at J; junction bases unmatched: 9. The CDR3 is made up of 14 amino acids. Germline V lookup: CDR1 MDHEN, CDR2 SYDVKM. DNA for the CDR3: TGTGCCAGCAGACCCTTGAGGACAGGGGTCGAGCAGTACTTC. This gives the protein CASRPLRTGVEQYF.

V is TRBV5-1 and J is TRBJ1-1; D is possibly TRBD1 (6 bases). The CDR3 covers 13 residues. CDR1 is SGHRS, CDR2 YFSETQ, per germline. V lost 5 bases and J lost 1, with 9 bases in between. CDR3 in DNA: TGCGCCAGCAGTACAGGGACGAACACTGAAGCTTTCTTT. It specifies CASSTGTNTEAFF.

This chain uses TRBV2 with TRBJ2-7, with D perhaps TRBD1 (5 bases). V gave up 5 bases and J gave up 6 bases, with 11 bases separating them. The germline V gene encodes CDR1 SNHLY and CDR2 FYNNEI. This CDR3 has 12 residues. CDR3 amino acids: CASSLLGREQYF. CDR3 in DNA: TGTGCCAGCAGTCTACTGGGGCGCGAGCAGTACTTC. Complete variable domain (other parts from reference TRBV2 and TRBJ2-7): EPEVTQTPSHQVTQMGQEVILRCVPISNHLYFYWYRQILGQKVEFLVSFYNNEISEKSEIFDDQFSVERPDGSNFTLKIRSTKLEDSAMYFCASSLLGREQYFGPGTRLTVT.

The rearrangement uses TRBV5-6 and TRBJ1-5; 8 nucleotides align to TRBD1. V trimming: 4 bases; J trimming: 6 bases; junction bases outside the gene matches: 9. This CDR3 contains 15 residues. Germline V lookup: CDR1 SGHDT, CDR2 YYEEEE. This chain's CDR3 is CASSLTGGWSQPQHF. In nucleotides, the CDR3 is TGTGCCAGCAGCCTAACAGGGGGTTGGAGTCAGCCCCAGCATTTT. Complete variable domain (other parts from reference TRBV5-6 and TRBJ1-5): DAGVTQSPTHLIKTRGQQVTLRCSPKSGHDTVSWYQQALGQGPQFIFQYYEEEERQRGNFPDRFSGHQFPNYSSELNVNALLLGDSALYLCASSLTGGWSQPQHFGDGTRLSIL.

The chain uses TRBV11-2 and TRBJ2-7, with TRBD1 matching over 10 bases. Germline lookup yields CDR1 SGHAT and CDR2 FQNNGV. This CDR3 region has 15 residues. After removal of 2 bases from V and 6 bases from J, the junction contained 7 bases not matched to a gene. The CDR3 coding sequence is TGTGCCAGCAGCTTATACGGGACAGGGGCTCGCGAGCAGTACTTC. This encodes CASSLYGTGAREQYF.

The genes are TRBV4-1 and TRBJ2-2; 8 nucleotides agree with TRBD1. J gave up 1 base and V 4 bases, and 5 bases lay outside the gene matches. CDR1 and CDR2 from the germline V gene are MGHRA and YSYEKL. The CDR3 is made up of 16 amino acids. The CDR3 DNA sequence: TGCGCCAGCAGCCTGCTCGGACAGGGGAACACCGGGGAGCTGTTTTTT. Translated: CASSLLGQGNTGELFF.

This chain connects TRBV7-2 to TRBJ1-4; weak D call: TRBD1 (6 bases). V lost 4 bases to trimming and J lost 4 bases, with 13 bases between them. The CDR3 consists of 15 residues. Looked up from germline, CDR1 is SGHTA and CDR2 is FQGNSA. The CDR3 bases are TGTGCCAGCAGCTACGTACAGGGAATTAATGAAAAACTGTTTTTT. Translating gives CASSYVQGINEKLFF.